Sequencing of this T cell receptor beta chain was carried out in a study of identical twins. Using its own MiXCR run on the 5' RACE reads, TCRdb lists one record per CDR3 protein. The profile shows around 200,000 distinct CDR3 sequences, roughly a tenth of them singletons. Germline V lookup: CDR1 MDHEN, CDR2 SYDVKM. The CDR3 has 15 amino acids. In the case of this clonotype: The germline gene is not matched at one end of the junction; a read error may be the cause.

The sequence was collected from a young woman in good health. The chain combines TRBV28 with TRBJ1-1; D unresolved. Sequencing used memory (CD45RO+) T cells sorted from blood. In nucleotides, the CDR3 is TGTGCCAGCAGTTCCACGGCCGAGATGAAAACTGAAGCTTTCTTT. The encoded protein is CASSSTAEMKTEAFF.